These 32 T cell receptor beta chains were sequenced from one sample in a study of T cells in Graves' hyperthyroidism and ophthalmopathy. The CDR3 regions of TCR beta were amplified from RNA transcripts. First-round RT-PCR targeting the TCR CDR3 was performed with the HTBI primer set. Each CDR3 protein gets one entry after TCRdb re-called the multiplex PCR reads with MiXCR. There are 250,000 to 300,000 distinct CDR3 sequences in the sample; 13% to 15% occur only once, and roughly 31% lies in the top ten. The specimen sequenced was blood. These receptors were obtained from a woman between 45 and 65 years old with Graves' hyperthyroidism that later progressed to Graves' ophthalmopathy.

This sequence joins TRBV11-3 and TRBJ1-2; D is possibly TRBD1 (5 bases). Trimming stripped 5 bases from V and 8 bases from J, with 15 bases between. Germline assignment: CDR1 SGHNT and CDR2 YENEEA. This CDR3 has 13 residues. CDR3 bases: TGTGCCAGCAGCCCCGTCGGGGGGGTCGGCTACACCTTC. Its translation is CASSPVGGVGYTF. Using reference TRBV11-3 and TRBJ1-2 for the parts outside the CDR3, the full variable domain is EAGVVQSPRYKIIEKKQPVAFWCNPISGHNTLYWYLQNLGQGPELLIRYENEEAVDDSQLPKDRFSAERLKGVDSTLKIQPAELGDSAVYLCASSPVGGVGYTFGSGTRLTVV.

This clonotype was seen at least ten times. The chain couples TRBV3-1 to TRBJ1-6; the D gene is possibly TRBD1 (5 bases). Germline CDR1 LGHDT, CDR2 YNNKEL (reference sequence). The V end was cut by 1 base, the J end by 8 bases, with 6 bases between. The CDR3 totals 13 residues. Here the CDR3 reads CASSQVRDSPLHF. The CDR3 DNA is TGTGCCAGCAGCCAAGTCAGGGATTCACCCCTCCACTTT. Supplemented by reference TRBV3-1 and TRBJ1-6, the full variable domain reads DTAVSQTPKYLVTQMGNDKSIKCEQNLGHDTMYWYKQDSKKFLKIMFSYNNKELIINETVPNRFSPKSPDKAHLNLHINSLELGDSAVYFCASSQVRDSPLHFGNGTRLTVT.

The CDR3 region is CAWSVGTDLAGGPYNEQFF. DNA for the CDR3: TGTGCCTGGAGTGTGGGGACGGACCTGGCGGGAGGGCCGTACAATGAGCAGTTCTTC. The V gene is TRBV30, the J gene TRBJ2-1; 9 bases are a match to TRBD2. V shed 0 bases, J shed 4 bases, and the junction held 16 bases outside the gene matches. CDR1 GTSNPN and CDR2 SVGIG come from the germline V gene (reference sequence). The CDR3 has 19 amino acids.

This clonotype was picked up a small number of times. This rearrangement joins TRBV5-4 to TRBJ2-1; D uncertain. Germline CDR1 and CDR2: SGHNT and YYREEE (reference sequence). This CDR3 spans 14 amino acids. V lost 0 bases and J 3 bases, leaving 7 bases between the germline ends. CDR3 loop: CASSLVWDYNEQFF. The CDR3 DNA reads as TGTGCCAGCAGCTTGGTTTGGGACTACAATGAGCAGTTCTTC.

This clonotype came up a few times. This chain uses TRBV19 with TRBJ2-1; a possible D gene is TRBD2 (5 bases). V was trimmed by 7 bases and J by 4 bases, leaving 17 bases between them. Germline values: CDR1 LNHDA, CDR2 SQIVND (reference sequence). The CDR3 extends over 15 amino acids. The CDR3: CASTFRGSGYNEQFF. For the CDR3, the DNA is TGTGCCAGTACCTTCAGAGGCTCGGGATACAATGAGCAGTTCTTC.

The table lists this clonotype with many counts. V gene TRBV5-6 combines with J gene TRBJ2-7; D ambiguous. Germline-derived CDR1 and CDR2 are SGHDT and YYEEEE. The CDR3 is 15 residues long. V lost 1 base, J lost 1 base, and 12 bases lay in between. The CDR3 sequence: CASSLWVLGSYEQYF. The CDR3 DNA is TGTGCCAGCAGCTTGTGGGTCCTTGGGTCCTACGAGCAGTACTTC.

There are many counts of this clonotype. This chain uses TRBV11-2 with TRBJ2-5, with TRBD2 matching 12 bases. The germline gives CDR1 SGHAT, CDR2 FQNNGV. The CDR3 consists of 18 residues. Trimming cost V 2 bases and J 3 bases; bases outside gene matches: 10. The CDR3 DNA is TGTGCCAGCAGCTTACTTCTAGCGGGAGGGCCGGTAGAAGAGACCCAGTACTTC. The encoded protein is CASSLLLAGGPVEETQYF.

A few counts support this clonotype. A much larger clonotype is one base distant, so this may be a read error. V and J are TRBV6-9 and TRBJ2-7; D is possibly TRBD1 (6 bases). The CDR3 consists of 15 residues. The germline V gene encodes CDR1 MNHGY and CDR2 SVAAGI. V was shortened by 3 bases and J by 6 bases, with 18 bases between the two germline ends. The CDR3 sequence: CASSYEGTLTCEQYF. The CDR3 DNA sequence: TGTGCCAGCAGTTACGAGGGGACACTGACTTGCGAGCAGTACTTC.

The table lists this clonotype with many counts. This chain joins TRBV5-1 and TRBJ2-3; the D gene is possibly TRBD1 (5 bases). Trimming took 0 bases from V and 4 from J, leaving 9 bases between them. The CDR3 runs 14 residues. Germline V lookup: CDR1 SGHRS, CDR2 YFSETQ. As DNA, the CDR3 is TGCGCCAGCAGCTTGGTGCAGGGCGCAGATACGCAGTATTTT. This sequence encodes CASSLVQGADTQYF. Supplemented by reference TRBV5-1 and TRBJ2-3, the full variable domain reads KAGVTQTPRYLIKTRGQQVTLSCSPISGHRSVSWYQQTPGQGLQFLFEYFSETQRNKGNFPGRFSGRQFSNSRSEMNVSTLELGDSALYLCASSLVQGADTQYFGPGTRLTVL.

The J gene is TRBJ2-7, the V gene TRBV2; 11 positions agree with TRBD1. After removal of 10 bases from V and 4 bases from J, the junction contained 6 bases not matched to a gene. The germline V gene has CDR1 SNHLY and CDR2 FYNNEI. The CDR3 extends over 13 amino acids. CDR3 protein: CAIRTGGRYEQYF. CDR3 coding DNA: TGTGCCATCCGGACAGGGGGCAGGTACGAGCAGTACTTC.

About this clonotype: This is likely a read error, given that the CDR3 carries no conserved phenylalanine or tryptophan at its end. V usage is TRBV7-9 and J usage is TRBJ2-1; 12 positions agree with TRBD2. After removal of 3 bases from V and 6 bases from J, the junction contained 6 bases not matched to a gene. The CDR3 is 16 residues long. Germline V gene sequence: CDR1 SEHNR, CDR2 FQNEAQ (reference sequence). The CDR3 DNA sequence: TGTGCCAGCAGCTTGACTAGCGGGAGCGCTGGCAATGAGCAGTTCTCC. Residues: CASSLTSGSAGNEQFS.

This clonotype was found a few times. The DNA of the CDR3 is TGTGCCAGCAGTCGACAGGTTGGGGCTGGCTACACCTTC. Protein sequence: CASSRQVGAGYTF. J is TRBJ1-2 and V is TRBV6-1; maybe TRBD1 (6 bases). CDR3 size: 13 residues. Germline values: CDR1 MNHNS, CDR2 SASEGT. V was pared by 5 bases and J by 7 bases, with 14 bases between.

This clonotype has a count of ten or more. This chain connects TRBV7-9 to TRBJ2-7; TRBD2 matches 8 bases. Germline V CDR1 and CDR2: SEHNR, FQNEAQ (reference sequence). Losses at the gene ends were 4 bases for V and 2 bases for J; bases not matched to a gene: 4. The CDR3 contains 14 residues. DNA for the CDR3: TGTGCCAGCAGCTCCCCGGGACTAGCCTACGAGCAGTACTTC. Protein: CASSSPGLAYEQYF.

In the case of this clonotype: Just one base apart from a much larger clone, this may be a read error. V and J are TRBV20-1 and TRBJ2-5; 7 bases are a match to TRBD1. CDR3 length: 13 amino acids. CDR1 is DFQATT and CDR2 is SNEGSKA in the germline V gene (reference sequence). The CDR3 region has the DNA TGCAATTCCGGGACAGTACTAGAAGAGGCCCAGTACTTC. This sequence encodes CNSGTVLEEAQYF.

The V gene is TRBV12-3 or TRBV12-4, the J gene TRBJ2-4; 8 bases match TRBD1. Unmatched junction bases numbered 14, after V lost 6 bases and J lost 1 base. The CDR3 is 18 amino acids. Here the CDR3 reads CASSGDRTMYGAKNIQYF. In DNA form, the CDR3 reads TGTGCCAGCAGCGGGGACAGGACTATGTATGGGGCCAAAAACATTCAGTACTTC.

The table lists this clonotype with many counts. This chain links TRBV5-6 with TRBJ1-5; D is possibly TRBD1 (6 bases). The CDR3 totals 13 residues. CDR1 is SGHDT and CDR2 is YYEEEE in the germline V gene. The ends were cut back, 7 bases at V and 4 bases at J, with 12 bases in the middle. CDR3 region: CASGLGGNQPQHF. Here the CDR3 DNA reads TGTGCCAGCGGGTTAGGGGGGAATCAGCCCCAGCATTTT.

This clonotype was counted once. The chain combines TRBV28 with TRBJ2-3; TRBD2 aligns across 12 bases. J lost 3 bases, V lost 5 bases, and 3 bases had no gene match. The CDR3 has 15 amino acids. Germline V gene sequence: CDR1 MDHEN, CDR2 SYDVKM. The CDR3 DNA is TGTGCCAGCAGTCGACTAGCGGGGGAGACAGATACGCAGTATTTT. This sequence encodes CASSRLAGETDTQYF. Filled out from reference TRBV28 and TRBJ2-3, the complete variable domain reads DVKVTQSSRYLVKRTGEKVFLECVQDMDHENMFWYRQDPGLGLRLIYFSYDVKMKEKGDIPEGYSVSREKKERFSLILESASTNQTSMYLCASSRLAGETDTQYFGPGTRLTVL.

This clonotype was detected many times. The chain joins TRBV11-2 to TRBJ2-7; D is possibly TRBD1 or TRBD2 (5 bases each). This CDR3 is built from 16 residues. CDR1 SGHAT and CDR2 FQNNGV come from the germline V gene. Trimming pared 6 bases from V and 2 bases from J, leaving 20 bases between. The CDR3 DNA follows: TGTGCCAGCAGTCCCACCCCCGGGGCCCTCACCTACGAGCAGTACTTC. As protein: CASSPTPGALTYEQYF.

The chain joins TRBV12-3 or TRBV12-4 to TRBJ2-2; D uncertain. V was clipped by 5 bases and J by 3 bases, with 10 bases between them. The CDR3 is 14 residues long. The CDR3 DNA sequence: TGTGCCAGCAGTCCGCCGACATACACCGGGGAGCTGTTTTTT. Amino acid sequence: CASSPPTYTGELFF.

This clonotype was detected ten times or more. This sequence joins TRBV29-1 and TRBJ1-1; D is unclear. The CDR3 consists of 10 residues. Between the trimmed V and J ends, which lost 1 base and 7 bases, there was a span of 4 bases. In germline, CDR1 is SQVTM, CDR2 ANQGSEA. The CDR3 region has the DNA TGCAGCGTTGAAGTCAGTGAAGCTTTCTTT. Protein sequence: CSVEVSEAFF.

This clonotype came up many times. V is TRBV20-1 and J is TRBJ2-7, with D perhaps TRBD1 (5 bases). Germline V CDR1 and CDR2: DFQATT, SNEGSKA (reference sequence). This CDR3 region has 11 residues. Between the trimmed V and J ends, which lost 1 base and 7 bases, there was a span of 8 bases. CDR3 sequence reads: CSARVRVEQYF. CDR3 in DNA: TGCAGTGCTAGAGTCAGGGTGGAGCAGTACTTC.

This clonotype has a count of ten or more. J is TRBJ1-4 and V is TRBV28; weak D call: TRBD1 (6 bases). Trimming removed 4 bases from V and 3 bases from J, with 6 bases in between. Germline-derived CDR1 and CDR2 are MDHEN and SYDVKM. CDR3 size: 13 residues. CDR3 region: CASSSGANEKLFF. The CDR3 nucleotides are TGTGCCAGCAGTTCAGGGGCTAATGAAAAACTGTTTTTT.

This clonotype came up a few times. The chain has TRBV19 and TRBJ1-1; D possibly corresponds to TRBD1 (5 bases). Germline V gene data show CDR1 as LNHDA and CDR2 as SQIVND (reference sequence). This CDR3 has 12 amino acids. Trimming stripped 10 bases from V and 1 base from J, with 10 bases between. This CDR3 reads CATGDRNTEAFF. In DNA, the CDR3 is TGTGCCACCGGGGACCGGAACACTGAAGCTTTCTTT. The whole variable domain, remainder taken from reference TRBV19 and TRBJ1-1, is DGGITQSPKYLFRKEGQNVTLSCEQNLNHDAMYWYRQDPGQGLRLIYYSQIVNDFQKGDIAEGYSVSREKKESFPLTVTSAQKNPTAFYLCATGDRNTEAFFGQGTRLTVV.

This clonotype was observed at least ten times. This chain uses TRBV28 with TRBJ2-1, with 7 bases matching TRBD1. The CDR3 spans 14 residues. Trimming took 8 bases from V and 3 from J; bases not matched to a gene: 7. CDR1 MDHEN and CDR2 SYDVKM come from the germline V gene. The CDR3 DNA is TGTGCCAGCGATCCAGGGGGTTTCTACAATGAGCAGTTCTTC. Its translation: CASDPGGFYNEQFF. Drawing the rest from reference TRBV28 and TRBJ2-1, the complete variable domain is DVKVTQSSRYLVKRTGEKVFLECVQDMDHENMFWYRQDPGLGLRLIYFSYDVKMKEKGDIPEGYSVSREKKERFSLILESASTNQTSMYLCASDPGGFYNEQFFGPGTRLTVL.

In regard to this clonotype: Germline and junction disagree at one end, which may indicate a read error. This chain links TRBV3-1 with TRBJ2-1; 8 nucleotides match TRBD1. Per germline, CDR1 LGHDT and CDR2 YNNKEL (reference sequence). The length of the CDR3 is 13 residues. CDR3 coding DNA: TGTGCCAGCAGCCAACTACAGGGGGGTGAGCAGCTCTTC. Protein sequence: CASSQLQGGEQLF.

In this sample, this clonotype turned up many times. This chain links TRBV28 with TRBJ1-5, with TRBD1 identical over 9 bases. The trim removed 3 bases at V and 7 bases at J, leaving 7 bases unmatched. Germline assignment: CDR1 MDHEN and CDR2 SYDVKM. CDR3 length: 15 residues. The CDR3 DNA is TGTGCCAGCAGTTTTCGGGACAGGGAGCGGCAGCCCCAGCATTTT. Its protein is CASSFRDRERQPQHF. Using reference TRBV28 and TRBJ1-5 for the parts outside the CDR3, the full variable domain is DVKVTQSSRYLVKRTGEKVFLECVQDMDHENMFWYRQDPGLGLRLIYFSYDVKMKEKGDIPEGYSVSREKKERFSLILESASTNQTSMYLCASSFRDRERQPQHFGDGTRLSIL.

This clonotype appeared many times. The genes are TRBV2 and TRBJ2-7, with D perhaps TRBD1 (5 bases). V was pared by 10 bases and J by 4 bases, with 8 bases between. Germline loops: CDR1 SNHLY, CDR2 FYNNEI. The CDR3 loop spans 10 amino acids. CDR3 region: CATRQYEQYF. CDR3 coding DNA: TGTGCCACGAGACAGTACGAGCAGTACTTC.

Ten or more counts support this clonotype. The J gene is TRBJ1-5, the V gene TRBV27; TRBD1 might be the D (5 bases). CDR1 and CDR2 (germline): MNHEY, SMNVEV (reference sequence). Trimming removed 11 bases at V and 10 bases at J, with 18 bases between. The CDR3 totals 12 residues. CDR3 DNA sequence: TGTGCCTTGCGGGGGAGTGAGCAACCCCAGCATTTT. Amino acid sequence: CALRGSEQPQHF.

This sequence joins TRBV6-1 and TRBJ2-3; D may correspond to TRBD1 or TRBD2 (5 bases each). V gave up 8 bases and J gave up 0 bases, with 15 bases separating them. This CDR3 has 15 residues. Germline V CDR1 and CDR2: MNHNS, SASEGT. The CDR3 region has the DNA TGTGCCAGCGCCGAACGAGGGGCCAGCACAGATACGCAGTATTTT. This gives the protein CASAERGASTDTQYF.

This clonotype was counted ten times or more. This rearrangement joins TRBV10-3 to TRBJ1-5, with D possibly TRBD1 on 6 matching bases. Germline CDR1 and CDR2: ENHRY and SYGVKD. The CDR3 runs to 14 residues. The V end lost 5 bases, the J end lost 7 bases, and 15 bases lay between the germline ends. Here the CDR3 DNA reads TGTGCCATCAGTCCTGGACAGAACGGACAGCCCCAGCATTTT. It specifies CAISPGQNGQPQHF.

In its sample, this clonotype was seen many times. CDR3 in DNA: TGCGCCAGCAGCGCGGGACTAGCGGGGGACTACGAGCAGTACTTC. The encoded protein is CASSAGLAGDYEQYF. V is TRBV5-1 and J is TRBJ2-7, with 14 bases matching TRBD2. Germline-derived CDR1 and CDR2 are SGHRS and YFSETQ. V was clipped by 4 bases and J by 3 bases; unmatched bases: 3. This CDR3 region has 15 residues.

This chain uses TRBV5-1 with TRBJ2-5; D unresolved. Germline loops: CDR1 SGHRS, CDR2 YFSETQ. V shed 0 bases and J shed 5 bases, with 14 bases lying between them. The CDR3 spans 15 residues. CDR3 sequence reads: CASSLGRNQGETQYF. The CDR3 bases are TGCGCCAGCAGCTTGGGTAGGAACCAAGGGGAGACCCAGTACTTC. The entire variable domain, with the rest obtained from reference TRBV5-1 and TRBJ2-5, is as follows: KAGVTQTPRYLIKTRGQQVTLSCSPISGHRSVSWYQQTPGQGLQFLFEYFSETQRNKGNFPGRFSGRQFSNSRSEMNVSTLELGDSALYLCASSLGRNQGETQYFGPGTRLLVL.